Each of the 10 T cell receptor beta chains below was sequenced from the same sample in a study of blood T cell repertoires in COVID-19. Measured with immunoSEQ multiplex PCR; TCRdb has only the in-frame clones, and not every one. Of approximately 190,000 clones listed, 80% to 85% are singletons. The sample taken for sequencing was peripheral blood. The receptor source for this set is a woman in her 30s with acute or convalescent COVID-19.

In this sample, this clone turned up a few times. The chain uses TRBV28 and TRBJ1-1; possible D gene TRBD1, 5 bases. This CDR3 comprises 14 residues. From germline, CDR1 is MDHEN and CDR2 SYDVKM. The CDR3 reads CALGPQGMNTEAFF. The CDR3 nucleotides read TGTGCGTTAGGACCCCAGGGAATGAACACTGAAGCTTTCTTT.

The CDR3 region is CASSRGRSEKLFF. The DNA for the CDR3 is TGTGCCAGCAGTCGAGGAAGAAGTGAAAAACTGTTTTTT. The chain joins TRBV6-5 to TRBJ1-4; D is uncertain. Germline CDR1 reads MNHEY; CDR2 reads SVGAGI. The length of the CDR3 is 13 residues. Trimming took 5 bases from V and 7 from J, leaving 11 bases between them.

The V and J genes are TRBV15 and TRBJ2-3; 8 positions match TRBD2. This CDR3 has 16 amino acids. CDR1 and CDR2 (germline): LNHNV, YYDKDF (reference sequence). V gave up 5 bases and J gave up 0 bases; unmatched junction bases: 7. Here the CDR3 reads CATSVQRGRSTDTQYF. The CDR3 DNA reads TGTGCCACCAGCGTCCAGCGGGGGAGGAGCACAGATACGCAGTATTTT.

The chain joins TRBV7-2 to TRBJ1-2, with D perhaps matching TRBD1 (5 bases). Trimming pared 5 bases from V and 3 bases from J, leaving 13 bases between. CDR3 length: 14 residues. Germline CDR1 is SGHTA and CDR2 is FQGNSA. The CDR3 DNA is TGTGCCAGCAGCCCAGCGAGGGACTACTATGGCTACACCTTC. It encodes CASSPARDYYGYTF.

The V call is TRBV4-2, the J call TRBJ1-1; 8 nucleotides match TRBD1. V gave up 3 bases and J gave up 4 bases; unmatched junction bases: 10. Germline V gives CDR1 LGHNA, CDR2 YNFKEQ. The CDR3 is 16 amino acids. CDR3 loop: CASSQRTGGPGTEAFF. CDR3 coding DNA: TGTGCCAGCAGCCAGAGAACAGGGGGGCCGGGCACTGAAGCTTTCTTT.

The chain couples TRBV18 to TRBJ1-4, with 7 bases aligning to TRBD1. V trimming: 1 base; J trimming: 10 bases; junction bases outside the gene matches: 6. The germline CDR1 and CDR2 sequences are KGHSH and LQKENI. The CDR3 is made up of 14 amino acids. CDR3 sequence (DNA): TGTGCCAGCTCACCACGGGACAGCCAAGGAAAACTGTTTTTT. Its translation is CASSPRDSQGKLFF.

This rearrangement joins TRBV30 to TRBJ2-3, with 10 bases fitting TRBD1. The germline V gene encodes CDR1 GTSNPN and CDR2 SVGIG (reference sequence). The V gene end was trimmed by 7 bases and the J gene end by 4 bases; junction bases not matched to a gene: 5. The CDR3 has 13 amino acids. CDR3 sequence (DNA): TGTGCCTTACCGGGACAGGGGCCAGATACGCAGTATTTT. Translated: CALPGQGPDTQYF. The full variable domain, in which reference TRBV30 and TRBJ2-3 provide the parts outside the CDR3, is SQTIHQWPATLVQPVGSPLSLECTVEGTSNPNLYWYRQAAGRGLQLLFYSVGIGQISSEVPQNLSASRPQDRQFILSSKKLLLSDSGFYLCALPGQGPDTQYFGPGTRLTVL.

The V gene is TRBV6-5, the J gene TRBJ1-1; D is uncertain. Germline-derived CDR1 and CDR2 are MNHEY and SVGAGI. The V end lost 6 bases, the J end lost 0 bases, and 5 bases lay between the germline ends. The CDR3 length is 12 residues. CDR3 sequence (DNA): TGTGCCAGCAGACTAGTGAACACTGAAGCTTTCTTT. This codes for CASRLVNTEAFF.

The rearrangement joins TRBV24-1 to TRBJ2-3; the D gene is possibly TRBD2 (6 bases). The V end was cut by 4 bases, the J end by 4 bases, with 20 bases between. Germline CDR1 KGHDR, CDR2 SFDVKD. CDR3 size: 17 residues. CDR3 nucleotides: TGTGCCACCAGTGACCCGGCGGGACCGATGCAACCAGATACGCAGTATTTT. The encoded protein is CATSDPAGPMQPDTQYF.

Worth noting for this clone: Different DNA sequences within this sample yield the same CDR3. V usage is TRBV4-3 and J usage is TRBJ2-3; 7 bases agree with TRBD2. In germline, CDR1 is LGHNA, CDR2 YSLEER. V shed 3 bases and J 6 bases; nucleotides not matched to a gene: 12. This CDR3 is built from 16 residues. The CDR3 here is CASSQSAGAPSDTQYF. The CDR3 DNA sequence: TGCGCCAGCAGCCAGAGCGCGGGAGCACCCAGCGATACGCAGTATTTT.